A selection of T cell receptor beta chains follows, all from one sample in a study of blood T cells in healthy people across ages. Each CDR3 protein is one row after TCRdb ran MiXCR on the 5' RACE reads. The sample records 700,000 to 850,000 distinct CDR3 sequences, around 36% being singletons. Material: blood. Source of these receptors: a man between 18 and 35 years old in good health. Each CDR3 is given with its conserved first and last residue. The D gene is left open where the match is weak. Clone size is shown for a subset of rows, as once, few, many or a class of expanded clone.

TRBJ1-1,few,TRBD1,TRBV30,TGTGCCTGGAGTGTGAAGACAGGGGCAAGAGCTTTCTTT,CAWSVKTGARAFF
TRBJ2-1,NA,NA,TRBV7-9,TGTGCCAGCAGCTTAGCCCCAGACACCACTAGCCCAGGGACCCAGTTCTTC,CASSLAPDTTSPGTQFF
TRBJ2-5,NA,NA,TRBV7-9,TGTGCCAGCAGCCTAACGGGGAACCGAGAGACCCAGTACTTC,CASSLTGNRETQYF
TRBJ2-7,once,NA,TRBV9,TGTGCCAGCAGCGCCGGGGTCTATGGGATTCATGAGCAGTACTTC,CASSAGVYGIHEQYF
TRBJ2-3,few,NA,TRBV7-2,TGTGCCAGCAGCTCCCCTTTTTTAGGGGGGGAAAGCACAGATACGCAGTATTTT,CASSSPFLGGESTDTQYF
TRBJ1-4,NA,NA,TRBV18,TGTGCCAGCTCACCAGATCTGACAGATGAAAAACTGTTTTTT,CASSPDLTDEKLFF
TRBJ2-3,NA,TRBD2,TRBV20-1,TGTAGTGCTCCTAGCGGGGGGGCCTCTGATACGCAGTATTTT,CSAPSGGASDTQYF
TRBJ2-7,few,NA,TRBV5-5,TGTGCCAGCAGCTTGGGGGTAGCTGACTACGAGCAGTACTTC,CASSLGVADYEQYF
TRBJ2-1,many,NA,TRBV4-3,TGCGCCAGCAGCCAAGGTAGCCTAGGTGAGCAGTTCTTC,CASSQGSLGEQFF
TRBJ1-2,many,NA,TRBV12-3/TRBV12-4,TGTGCCAGCAGTTTCGGGGGGCAGTATGGCTACACCTTC,CASSFGGQYGYTF
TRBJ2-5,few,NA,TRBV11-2,TGTGCCAGCAGCGTGGAGCCCAGGCTGGCGACCCAGTACTTC,CASSVEPRLATQYF
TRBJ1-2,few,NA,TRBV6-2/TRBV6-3,TGTGCCACCCTTACAGGCGACTCTAACTATGGCTACACCTTC,CATLTGDSNYGYTF
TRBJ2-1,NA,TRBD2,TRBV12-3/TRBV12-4,TGTGCCAGCAGTTTAGGGCATGCGGGGGGAATCTCCTACAATGAGCAGTTCTTC,CASSLGHAGGISYNEQFF
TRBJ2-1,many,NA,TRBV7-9,TGTGCCAGCAGCTCCGGTAGTTTCCACAATGAGCAGTTCTTC,CASSSGSFHNEQFF
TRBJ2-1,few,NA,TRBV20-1,TGCAGTCCGAAAACAGGGCTTATGTACAATGAGCAGTTCTTC,CSPKTGLMYNEQFF
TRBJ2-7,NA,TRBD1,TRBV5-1,TGCGCCAGCAGAGGTCAGGGGGATTCCTACGAGCAGTACTTC,CASRGQGDSYEQYF
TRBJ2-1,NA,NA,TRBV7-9,TGTGCCAGCAGCTTATACAGGGATTACGATGAGCAGTTCTTC,CASSLYRDYDEQFF
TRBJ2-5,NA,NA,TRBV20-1,TGCAGTGCTAGAGATCTCGGGGAGAATGGGGAGACCCAGTACTTC,CSARDLGENGETQYF
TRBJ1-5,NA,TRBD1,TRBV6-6,TGTGCCAGCAGAGACAGGGGTCGGAATCAGCCCCAGCATTTT,CASRDRGRNQPQHF
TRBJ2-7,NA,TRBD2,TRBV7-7,TGTGCCAGCAGCCCGGGGGGGCAAAGCTCCTACGAGCAGTACTTC,CASSPGGQSSYEQYF
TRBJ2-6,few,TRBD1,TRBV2,TGTGCCAGCAGTCCGGACAGGGCTATGTATGGGGCCAACGTCCTGACTTTC,CASSPDRAMYGANVLTF
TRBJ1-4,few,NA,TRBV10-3,TGTGCCATCAGTGGTGACCAGCCCTTTGGAAAACTGTTTTTT,CAISGDQPFGKLFF
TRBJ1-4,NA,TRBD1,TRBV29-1,TGCAGCGTTCGGACAGGGGAGGGTGAAAAACTGTTTTTT,CSVRTGEGEKLFF
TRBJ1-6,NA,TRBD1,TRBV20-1,TGCAGTGCTAGGCCCGGGACAGCCGATTCACCCCTCCACTTT,CSARPGTADSPLHF
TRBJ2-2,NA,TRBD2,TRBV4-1,TGCGCCAGCAGCCAAGAACGGACTAGCCTTACCGGGGAGCTGTTTTTT,CASSQERTSLTGELFF
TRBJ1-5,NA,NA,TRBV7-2,TGTGCCAGCAGCCGAGGGGGTAGGGGACAGCCCCAGCATTTT,CASSRGGRGQPQHF
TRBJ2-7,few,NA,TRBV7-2,TGTGCCAGCAGCTTACCCGGAACGTTGTACTTC,CASSLPGTLYF
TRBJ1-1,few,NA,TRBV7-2,TGTGCCAGCAGCTCCATGTGGAACACTGAAGCTTTCTTT,CASSSMWNTEAFF
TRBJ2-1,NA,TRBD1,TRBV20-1,TGCAGTACTGGACAGGGCAGGTGGAATGAGCAGTTCTTC,CSTGQGRWNEQFF
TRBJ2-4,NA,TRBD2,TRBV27,TGTGCCAGCAGTTTAGCGGCTAGCGGGGGGCGGGAGCAGTACTTC,CASSLAASGGREQYF
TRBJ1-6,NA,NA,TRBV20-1,TGCAGTGCTAGAGTAGGGTCCTCACCCCTCCACTTT,CSARVGSSPLHF
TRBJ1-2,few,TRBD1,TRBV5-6,TGTGCCAGCAGCTTGGGAGGACAGGAACCACTTTATGGCTACACCTTC,CASSLGGQEPLYGYTF
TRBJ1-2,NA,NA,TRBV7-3,TGTGCCAGCAGCTTAACGCAAGAGACCGGCCCCTATGGCTACACCTTC,CASSLTQETGPYGYTF
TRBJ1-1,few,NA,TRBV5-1,TGCGCCAGCAGCCCCACGGTGTCCGTGGACACTGAAGCTTTCTTT,CASSPTVSVDTEAFF
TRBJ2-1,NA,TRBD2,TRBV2,TGTGCCAGCCGACTAGCGGAATACTCCTACAATGAGCAGTTCTTC,CASRLAEYSYNEQFF
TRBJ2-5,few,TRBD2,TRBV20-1,TGCAGTGCTAGATCAAAGGCGGGGGGCGATCAAGAGACCCAGTACTTC,CSARSKAGGDQETQYF
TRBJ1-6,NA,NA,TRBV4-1,TGCGCCAGCAGCCAAGTGGGGTCGACACCCCTCCACTTT,CASSQVGSTPLHF
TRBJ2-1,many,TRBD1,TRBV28,TGTGCCAGCAGTCACGGACAGGACTACAATGAGCAGTTCTTC,CASSHGQDYNEQFF
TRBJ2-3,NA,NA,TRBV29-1,TGCAGCGTTGAAGCCATTCCTGGGAGGGATACGCAGTATTTT,CSVEAIPGRDTQYF
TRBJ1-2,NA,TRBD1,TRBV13,TGTGCCAGCAGCTTACCCGGACAGGCCTATGGCTACACCTTC,CASSLPGQAYGYTF
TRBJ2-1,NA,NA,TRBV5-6,TGTGCCAGCAGCCCCGACGGGTATGAGCAGTTCTTC,CASSPDGYEQFF
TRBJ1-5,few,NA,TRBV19,TGTGCCAGTAGTACTCTCCCGGGGCTTGGCAATCAGCCCCAGCATTTT,CASSTLPGLGNQPQHF
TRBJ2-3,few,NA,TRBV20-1,TGCAGTGCTAGGGACGAACAGGGATCTGGTTTGGATACGCAGTATTTT,CSARDEQGSGLDTQYF
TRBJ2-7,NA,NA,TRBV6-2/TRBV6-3,TGTGCCAGCAGTTACTCGACAGTCAACGAGCAGTACTTC,CASSYSTVNEQYF
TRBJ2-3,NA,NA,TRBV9,TGTGCCAGCAGCGTAAGGGGTACGCAGTATTTT,CASSVRGTQYF
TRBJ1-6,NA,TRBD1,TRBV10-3,TGTGCCATCAGTGAGAGGCGCTGGACAGGGCGAAATTCACCCCTCCACTTT,CAISERRWTGRNSPLHF
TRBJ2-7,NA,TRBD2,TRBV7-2,TGTGCCAGCAGCTCCCCTGGGACTATCCGCCCCACCCAGTACTTC,CASSSPGTIRPTQYF
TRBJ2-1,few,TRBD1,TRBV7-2,TGTGCCAGCAGGGGGCGGACAGGGGGCTCCTACAATGAGCAGTTCTTC,CASRGRTGGSYNEQFF
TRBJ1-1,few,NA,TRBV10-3,TGTGCCATCAGTGGGCAGGACGCGGGGGAAGCTTTCTTT,CAISGQDAGEAFF
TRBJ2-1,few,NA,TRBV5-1,TGCGCCAGCAGCCCACCGCCAGGACTAATCTACAATGAGCAGTTCTTC,CASSPPPGLIYNEQFF
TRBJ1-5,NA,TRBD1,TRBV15,TGTGCCACCAGCGGGGACAGGGGGATAAATCAGCCCCAGCATTTT,CATSGDRGINQPQHF
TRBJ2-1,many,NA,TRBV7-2,TGTGCCAGCAGCTTGGCCCTTGCCAATGAGCAGTTCTTC,CASSLALANEQFF
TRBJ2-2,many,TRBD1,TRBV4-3,TGCGCCAGCAGCCAACGGACAGGGGGGACGAACACCGGGGAGCTGTTTTTT,CASSQRTGGTNTGELFF
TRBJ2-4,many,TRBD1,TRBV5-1,TGCGCCAGCAGCTTGGCGGACAGGGAAAACATTCAGTACTTC,CASSLADRENIQYF